This TCR beta chain came from a study of blood T cell repertoires in COVID-19. The CDR3 covers 15 residues. Clones were sequenced by immunoSEQ multiplex PCR, and TCRdb holds only the in-frame ones, with some missing. This sample has 140,000 or so clones; 85% to 90% occur once, and the top ten carry 2.5% to 3.5%. The receptor comes from a woman aged 60-70 years with active COVID-19. This chain connects TRBV21-1 to TRBJ2-3; TRBD2 was called by the table and not checked on the DNA. TRBV21-1 is given as a pseudogene. The sample was peripheral blood. The CDR3 DNA follows: TGTGCCAGCAGCAGGTCTAGCGGGAGCACAGATACGCAGTATTTT. Protein product: CASSRSSGSTDTQYF.